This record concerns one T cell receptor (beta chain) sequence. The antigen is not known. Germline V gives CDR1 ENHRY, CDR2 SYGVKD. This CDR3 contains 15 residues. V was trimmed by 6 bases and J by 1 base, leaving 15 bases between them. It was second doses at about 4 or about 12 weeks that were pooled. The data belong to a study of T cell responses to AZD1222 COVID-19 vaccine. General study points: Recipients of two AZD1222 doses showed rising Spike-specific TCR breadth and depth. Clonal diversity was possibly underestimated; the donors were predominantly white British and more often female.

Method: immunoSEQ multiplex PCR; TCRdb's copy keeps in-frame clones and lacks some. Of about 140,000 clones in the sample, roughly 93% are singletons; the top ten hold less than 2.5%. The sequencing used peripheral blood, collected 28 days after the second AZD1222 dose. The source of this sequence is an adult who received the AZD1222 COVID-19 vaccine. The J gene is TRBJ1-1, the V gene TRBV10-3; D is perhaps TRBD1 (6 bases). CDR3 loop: CAIRLMGGPNTEAFF. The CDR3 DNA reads TGTGCCATCAGACTTATGGGGGGCCCGAACACTGAAGCTTTCTTT.